This T cell receptor beta chain is drawn from a study of OX40 agonist ivuxolimab in advanced cancers. Study as a whole: Participants, approximately 80% male, averaged roughly 55 years of age, ranging from roughly 23 to 90. It was permissible to have had prior anti-PD-1, anti-PD-L1 or anti-CTLA-4 therapy, and about 40% had some. Whole-study results and caveats: Both CD4+ and CD8+ T cell populations in blood had undergone clonal expansion by week 6 at 0.1 to 3.0 mg/kg.

The CDR3 has 20 amino acids. Germline V lookup: CDR1 SGHRS, CDR2 YFSETQ. J lost 2 bases, V lost 1 base, and 12 bases had no gene match. In this sample, this clone turned up once. What it binds is not known. Assay used: immunoSEQ multiplex PCR; TCRdb lists only in-frame clones, some missing. The sample consists of over 85,000 clones, approximately 89% of them appearing once. The receptor was derived from an adult with an advanced solid tumor such as melanoma, head and neck, liver or kidney cancer. Sequences were derived from CD4+ or CD8+ T cells sorted from blood, sampled in a trial of the OX40 agonist ivuxolimab. V is TRBV5-1 and J is TRBJ2-1, with 13 positions matching TRBD2. In DNA, the CDR3 is TGCGCCAGCAGCTTGTATCCGGGACTAGCGGGACTAATAACCTACAATGAGCAGTTCTTC. Its translation: CASSLYPGLAGLITYNEQFF.